Listed below are T cell receptor beta chains from one sample, sequenced in a study of control samples from healthy donors and cancer patients. The protocol was immunoSEQ multiplex PCR, while the TCRdb copy is restricted to in-frame clones and leaves out a portion. The table records some 150,000 clones, approximately 92% of them present only once. The sample consisted of blood. All receptors come from a man aged 25-45 years in good health. The CDR3 runs from the conserved cysteine through the conserved F or W. The order of the fields is CDR3 protein, CDR3 DNA, clone size, V gene, D gene, J gene. The D gene is left open where the match is weak. Size is stated for part of the rows, as once, few or many counts, or as a class when the clone is expanded.

CDR3 protein: CASSVDRVNTEAFF
CDR3 DNA: TGTGCCAGCAGCGTAGACCGGGTGAACACTGAAGCTTTCTTT
clone size: once
V gene: TRBV9
D gene: -
J gene: TRBJ1-1

CDR3 protein: CASSEGQGRTEAFF
CDR3 DNA: TGTGCCAGTAGTGAGGGACAGGGGAGGACTGAAGCTTTCTTT
clone size: -
V gene: TRBV19
D gene: TRBD1
J gene: TRBJ1-1

CDR3 protein: CASSPPPGLTNTEAFF
CDR3 DNA: TGTGCCAGCTCACCACCGCCGGGACTTACAAACACTGAAGCTTTCTTT
clone size: -
V gene: TRBV18
D gene: -
J gene: TRBJ1-1

CDR3 protein: CASSLARSGRSGYTF
CDR3 DNA: TGTGCCAGCAGCTTAGCGCGGTCAGGGAGGAGTGGCTACACCTTC
clone size: -
V gene: TRBV7-6
D gene: -
J gene: TRBJ1-2

CDR3 protein: CASSRVGLQGNTIYF
CDR3 DNA: TGTGCCAGCAGCCGCGTCGGTCTACAAGGAAACACCATATATTTT
clone size: few
V gene: TRBV14
D gene: -
J gene: TRBJ1-3

CDR3 protein: CASSSIQELNTEAFF
CDR3 DNA: TGTGCCAGCAGCTCTATACAGGAGCTGAACACTGAAGCTTTCTTT
clone size: -
V gene: TRBV7-9
D gene: -
J gene: TRBJ1-1

CDR3 protein: CASSQPPRQVSSYEQYF
CDR3 DNA: TGCGCCAGCAGCCAACCACCCCGACAGGTTAGCTCCTACGAGCAGTACTTC
clone size: -
V gene: TRBV4-1
D gene: -
J gene: TRBJ2-7

CDR3 protein: CASSEALRGVGTEAFF
CDR3 DNA: TGTGCCAGCAGTGAAGCGCTTAGGGGGGTGGGCACTGAAGCTTTCTTT
clone size: once
V gene: TRBV2
D gene: -
J gene: TRBJ1-1

CDR3 protein: CASSTRTGTDTQYF
CDR3 DNA: TGTGCCAGCAGTACCCGGACAGGAACAGATACGCAGTATTTT
clone size: -
V gene: TRBV28
D gene: TRBD1
J gene: TRBJ2-3

CDR3 protein: CASSRTSGEAYEQYF
CDR3 DNA: TGTGCCAGCAGCCGCACCAGCGGGGAGGCCTACGAGCAGTACTTC
clone size: few
V gene: TRBV7-8
D gene: TRBD2
J gene: TRBJ2-7

CDR3 protein: CASSFDRGTNEKLFF
CDR3 DNA: TGTGCCAGCAGTTTTGACAGGGGTACTAATGAAAAACTGTTTTTT
clone size: -
V gene: TRBV28
D gene: TRBD1
J gene: TRBJ1-4

CDR3 protein: CASSPLAGGPFYEQYF
CDR3 DNA: TGTGCCAGCAGTCCTCTTGCAGGGGGACCCTTCTACGAGCAGTACTTC
clone size: -
V gene: TRBV27
D gene: TRBD1
J gene: TRBJ2-7

CDR3 protein: CASSLARQATEAFF
CDR3 DNA: TGTGCCAGCAGCTTAGCCCGACAGGCCACTGAAGCTTTCTTT
clone size: -
V gene: TRBV7-9
D gene: -
J gene: TRBJ1-1

CDR3 protein: CSVEKGQGLDYGYTF
CDR3 DNA: TGCAGCGTTGAAAAGGGACAGGGGTTGGACTATGGCTACACCTTC
clone size: -
V gene: TRBV29-1
D gene: TRBD1
J gene: TRBJ1-2

CDR3 protein: CASSLFGGQLNEQFF
CDR3 DNA: TGTGCCAGCAGCCTCTTTGGGGGACAGCTAAATGAGCAGTTCTTC
clone size: -
V gene: TRBV7-9
D gene: TRBD1
J gene: TRBJ2-1

CDR3 protein: CASSPRPGQGNPGNTIYF
CDR3 DNA: TGTGCCAGCAGCCCTAGGCCAGGACAGGGGAACCCTGGAAACACCATATATTTT
clone size: -
V gene: TRBV7-6
D gene: TRBD1
J gene: TRBJ1-3

CDR3 protein: CASSLASASYNEQFF
CDR3 DNA: TGTGCCAGCAGTCTAGCTAGCGCGTCCTACAATGAGCAGTTCTTC
clone size: -
V gene: TRBV28
D gene: -
J gene: TRBJ2-1